This is a list of T cell receptor beta chains from one sample in a study of T-cell memory formation after mild COVID-19. TCRdb re-called the 5' RACE reads with MiXCR, one entry per CDR3 protein. The data show about 560,000 distinct CDR3 sequences, more than 15% seen once. The sample comprised PBMCs or a T cell subset sorted from them (not recorded which). Receptor source: an adult woman who had mild COVID-19 (a few samples of this study predate the infection). Cell type and time point are not known. CDR3s include the opening cysteine and the closing phenylalanine or tryptophan. A D gene is named only where the DNA matches it firmly.

>TRBV29-1|TRBD1
CSSEEGAKEAFF
>TRBV7-2|NA
CASSRPPGRGEQYF
>TRBV24-1|NA
CATSNGGGAGTSTDTQYF
>TRBV7-8|TRBD2
CASSWGLAVYNEQFF
>TRBV5-5|NA
CASSSGTNTGNTIYF
>TRBV20-1|TRBD1
CSARDGQVGQPQHF
>TRBV4-3|TRBD2
CASSRVSGTLIEQFF
>TRBV7-3|TRBD2
CASSLTFGTSGRGGEQYF
>TRBV29-1|TRBD2
CSVIQGASGSTDTQYF
>TRBV27|TRBD2
CASSRPGLAEKQYF
>TRBV6-1|NA
CASRYSQYEQYF
>TRBV5-1|TRBD2
CASSLAVSGGVYNEQFF
>TRBV24-1|TRBD2
CATSDLGGPGGEQFF
>TRBV5-1|NA
CASSPGIMSGRTDTQYF
>TRBV12-3/TRBV12-4|NA
CASSPRRRGTYNEQFF
>TRBV7-3|TRBD1
CASSSGQGGFGETQYF
>TRBV24-1|NA
CATTSTYNEQFF
>TRBV5-1|NA
CASSLGEFYGYTF
>TRBV14|NA
CASSRSRDLEKTDTQYF
>TRBV7-2|TRBD2
CASSLNSGRLADTQYF
>TRBV20-1|TRBD2
CSAIGLAGKSSYNEQFF
>TRBV5-1|TRBD2
CASSLEPLASSSYNEQFF
>TRBV9|NA
CASSAGSRGTEAFF
>TRBV14|NA
CASSPYGSGEQFF
>TRBV6-5|NA
CASSYSGGSGTGELFF
>TRBV7-2|NA
CASSFGKPDEQFF
>TRBV12-3/TRBV12-4|NA
CASREALSAEAFF
>TRBV7-3|TRBD2
CASSLSPGLAVDTQYF
>TRBV11-2|NA
CASSLEGRGFPNYGYTF
>TRBV29-1|NA
CSHLAWGTAYGYTF
>TRBV19|NA
CASSNPGDHNEQFF
>TRBV30|TRBD2
CAWVAGETQYF
>TRBV7-9|NA
CASSWDFGTDTQYF
>TRBV15|NA
CATSRDRYSNYGYTF
>TRBV27|NA
CASSLSVSNQPQHF
>TRBV12-3/TRBV12-4|TRBD1
CASRVTGGIEQFF
>TRBV4-2|NA
CASSLSMLQKNEQFF
>TRBV2|NA
CASRQPLNTGELFF
>TRBV5-1|NA
CASSLAPGTQYNEQFF
>TRBV12-3/TRBV12-4|TRBD2
CASSGTSASTDTQYF
>TRBV24-1|NA
CATSDGDSLGLYEQYF
>TRBV24-1|NA
CATSDWTSEQYF
>TRBV19|NA
CATAAAYEQYF
>TRBV7-8|NA
CASSWDFTYEQYF
>TRBV12-3/TRBV12-4|NA
CASGWVRDGNEQFF
>TRBV19|TRBD2
CASSMTSGRGNEQFF
>TRBV7-9|NA
CASSLANRVRETQYF
>TRBV7-2|TRBD2
CASSGTSGPQSSYEQYF
>TRBV19|TRBD2
CASSTLAAYNEQFF
>TRBV28|NA
CASSPPRRDIQYF
>TRBV7-6|NA
CASSLGDFYEQYF
>TRBV20-1|NA
CSASRTRETQYF